The 30 T cell receptor beta chains listed next were all sequenced from one sample in a study of beta chain features in type 1 diabetes. Since all of the isolated RNA was reverse transcribed, expressed TCRB transcripts were what got sequenced. The protocol was immunoSEQ multiplex PCR, while the TCRdb copy is restricted to in-frame clones and leaves out a portion. This table holds roughly 150,000 clones, about 9.1% found once. What was sequenced was central memory CD4+ T cells from blood. The source is a woman aged 18-30 years in good health.

This clone was seen a few times. The genes are TRBV7-6 and TRBJ2-2; no clear D gene. In germline, CDR1 is SGHVS, CDR2 FNYEAQ. The ends were cut back, 1 base at V and 4 bases at J, with 7 bases in the middle. The CDR3 loop spans 14 amino acids. CDR3 sequence (DNA): TGTGCCAGCAGCTTAGGGGCAGGCACCGGGGAGCTGTTTTTT. Translating it yields CASSLGAGTGELFF.

V usage is TRBV4-2 and J usage is TRBJ1-2, with 8 bases lining up with TRBD1. Germline trimming cut 3 bases from V and 13 bases from J; bases unmatched to any gene: 4. CDR1 and CDR2 (germline): LGHNA, YNFKEQ. The CDR3 spans 11 residues. The CDR3 loop reads CASSHRTGSTF. CDR3 coding DNA: TGTGCCAGCAGCCACCGGACAGGGTCCACCTTC.

The CDR3 DNA follows: TGTGCCAGCAGCCACATTCCGAAGAACACTGAAGCTTTCTTT. Protein product: CASSHIPKNTEAFF. V usage is TRBV7-2 and J usage is TRBJ1-1; D call uncertain. Germline loops: CDR1 SGHTA, CDR2 FQGNSA. The V end lost 5 bases, the J end lost 1 base, and 11 bases lay between the germline ends. The length of the CDR3 is 14 residues. Using reference TRBV7-2 and TRBJ1-1 for the parts outside the CDR3, the full variable domain is GAGVSQSPSNKVTEKGKDVELRCDPISGHTALYWYRQSLGQGLEFLIYFQGNSAPDKSGLPSDRFSAERTGGSVSTLTIQRTQQEDSAVYLCASSHIPKNTEAFFGQGTRLTVV.

The chain is built from TRBV11-2 and TRBJ1-1; D unresolved. CDR1 is SGHAT and CDR2 is FQNNGV in the germline V gene. With 1 base removed from V and 4 bases from J, the gap between germline ends came to 13 bases. The CDR3 runs to 15 residues. The CDR3 sequence: CASSLGARMVTEAFF. CDR3 nucleotide sequence: TGTGCCAGCAGCTTAGGGGCCAGAATGGTCACTGAAGCTTTCTTT.

This clone has only a few counts. V is TRBV7-2 and J is TRBJ1-1; no reliable D call. This CDR3 spans 13 amino acids. Per the germline V gene, CDR1 is SGHTA and CDR2 is FQGNSA. V was cut by 0 bases and J by 3 bases, with 5 bases left in between. CDR3 in amino acids: CASSLARYTEAFF. As DNA, the CDR3 is TGTGCCAGCAGCTTAGCGAGGTACACTGAAGCTTTCTTT.

A remark on this clone: A much larger clone differs from this one at a single base, so this may be a read error. V usage is TRBV7-3 and J usage is TRBJ1-1; 9 bases match TRBD1. V shed 5 bases, J shed 1 base, and the junction held 2 bases outside the gene matches. Looked up from germline, CDR1 is SGHTA and CDR2 is FQGTGA. The CDR3 covers 14 residues. Here the CDR3 DNA reads TGTGCCAGCAGCCCGACAGGGGGGAACACTGAAGCTTTCTTT. This encodes CASSPTGGNTEAFF.

This clone was detected a few times. V is TRBV2 and J is TRBJ2-3; 14 positions match TRBD2. Trimming removed 6 bases from V and 3 bases from J; junction bases left unmatched: 14. CDR3 length: 19 residues. The V gene's germline CDR1 is SNHLY and CDR2 FYNNEI. The CDR3 here is CASRGLAGDDPGGTDTQYF. The CDR3 bases are TGTGCCAGCAGGGGACTAGCGGGAGACGACCCAGGGGGGACAGATACGCAGTATTTT. The entire variable domain, with the rest obtained from reference TRBV2 and TRBJ2-3, is as follows: EPEVTQTPSHQVTQMGQEVILRCVPISNHLYFYWYRQILGQKVEFLVSFYNNEISEKSEIFDDQFSVERPDGSNFTLKIRSTKLEDSAMYFCASRGLAGDDPGGTDTQYFGPGTRLTVL.

This clone was picked up a small number of times. The J gene is TRBJ1-2, the V gene TRBV4-2; 9 bases map to TRBD1. The CDR3 totals 16 residues. J lost 5 bases, V lost 2 bases, and 9 bases had no gene match. Germline lookup yields CDR1 LGHNA and CDR2 YNFKEQ. CDR3 bases: TGTGCCAGCAGCCAATCGACCACAGGGGGCGCGTATGGCTACACCTTC. This codes for CASSQSTTGGAYGYTF.

In nucleotides, the CDR3 is TGCGCCAGCAGCTTCCAGGAGGACACTGAAGCTTTCTTT. This sequence encodes CASSFQEDTEAFF. The chain links TRBV5-1 to TRBJ1-1, with D unresolved. The CDR3 covers 13 residues. Trimming took off 2 bases at V and 3 bases at J, with 8 bases between the two ends. The germline CDR1 and CDR2 sequences are SGHRS and YFSETQ.

This clone was seen ten or more times. The chain employs TRBV29-1 and TRBJ1-1; D is unresolved. The CDR3 is made up of 15 amino acids. V lost 0 bases and J 3 bases, leaving 14 bases between the germline ends. Germline loops: CDR1 SQVTM, CDR2 ANQGSEA. CDR3 residues: CSVEDHGGRDTEAFF. As DNA, the CDR3 is TGCAGCGTTGAAGATCATGGAGGGAGGGACACTGAAGCTTTCTTT. Combining the CDR3 with reference TRBV29-1 and TRBJ1-1 gives the whole variable domain SAVISQKPSRDICQRGTSLTIQCQVDSQVTMMFWYRQQPGQSLTLIATANQGSEATYESGFVIDKFPISRPNLTFSTLTVSNMSPEDSSIYLCSVEDHGGRDTEAFFGQGTRLTVV.

This clone came up many times. The chain carries TRBV6-5 and TRBJ2-7; TRBD1 is a possible D gene (6 bases). This CDR3 comprises 14 residues. Germline-derived CDR1 and CDR2 are MNHEY and SVGAGI. V lost 7 bases, J lost 7 bases, and 20 bases lay in between. The CDR3 sequence is CASKLGQSSVEQYF. DNA of the CDR3: TGTGCCAGCAAATTAGGACAGTCATCGGTGGAGCAGTACTTC.

The table lists this clone with a few counts. The V call is TRBV6-1, the J call TRBJ1-1; no clear D gene. The CDR3 has 13 amino acids. In germline, CDR1 is MNHNS, CDR2 SASEGT. Trimming shortened V by 4 bases and J by 7 bases, and 13 bases separated the two germline ends. CDR3 coding DNA: TGTGCCAGCAGTGGGGAAAGTCGGGGTGAAGCTTTCTTT. This gives the protein CASSGESRGEAFF.

J is TRBJ1-1 and V is TRBV7-9; 7 bases are a match to TRBD1. Germline-derived CDR1 and CDR2 are SEHNR and FQNEAQ (reference sequence). The V and J ends lost 3 bases and 4 bases, in that order; junction bases with no gene match: 5. This CDR3 is built from 14 residues. The CDR3 nucleotides read TGTGCCAGCAGCTTGGCCGACAGGGCCACTGAAGCTTTCTTT. Its translation: CASSLADRATEAFF.

This clone turned up a few times. The chain has TRBV30 and TRBJ2-2, with D perhaps TRBD2 (6 bases). Between the trimmed V and J ends, which lost 3 bases and 7 bases, there was a span of 12 bases. This CDR3 has 13 residues. Germline V gene sequence: CDR1 GTSNPN, CDR2 SVGIG (reference sequence). DNA of the CDR3: TGTGCCTGGAGGACCGGGACTTACGGGGAGCTGTTTTTT. It translates to CAWRTGTYGELFF.

In this sample, this clone turned up a few times. The rearrangement uses TRBV7-9 and TRBJ2-1, with 14 bases fitting TRBD2. The CDR3 has 15 residues. The germline V gene has CDR1 SEHNR and CDR2 FQNEAQ (reference sequence). Unmatched junction bases numbered 6, after V lost 5 bases and J lost 9 bases. CDR3 DNA: TGTGCCAGCAGCCTGGGACTAGCGGGAGTTGGTGAGCAGTTCTTC. Amino acids: CASSLGLAGVGEQFF.

A few counts support this clone. The J gene is TRBJ2-5, the V gene TRBV14; D not resolved. Between the trimmed V and J ends, which lost 3 bases and 5 bases, there was a span of 13 bases. Germline V gene sequence: CDR1 SGHDN, CDR2 FVKESK. The CDR3 spans 14 residues. Here the CDR3 DNA reads TGTGCCAGCAGCCAGCTGGTGGCAGGCGAGACCCAGTACTTC. Translation: CASSQLVAGETQYF.

In this sample, this clone turned up a few times. This chain connects TRBV19 to TRBJ2-2; tentatively, D is TRBD1 (5 bases). V gave up 4 bases and J gave up 1 base, with 7 bases separating them. Germline loops: CDR1 LNHDA, CDR2 SQIVND (reference sequence). This CDR3 is built from 14 residues. In DNA form, the CDR3 reads TGTGCCAGTAGTAGGACAAAGAACACCGGGGAGCTGTTTTTT. The encoded protein is CASSRTKNTGELFF.

The table lists this clone with a few counts. The V and J genes are TRBV6-5 and TRBJ1-6, with TRBD1 identical over 8 bases. In germline, CDR1 is MNHEY, CDR2 SVGAGI. The V segment lost 6 bases and the J segment 5 bases; nucleotides outside the gene matches: 6. The CDR3 is 15 amino acids. The CDR3 is CASRPETGDNSPLHF. The DNA for the CDR3 is TGTGCCAGCAGACCGGAGACAGGGGATAATTCACCCCTCCACTTT.

The chain combines TRBV19 with TRBJ1-1, with D possibly TRBD1 on 6 matching bases. The germline gives CDR1 LNHDA, CDR2 SQIVND (reference sequence). V shed 6 bases and J shed 4 bases, with 12 bases lying between them. The CDR3 is 13 residues long. CDR3 nucleotide sequence: TGTGCCAGTAGATCAGGACAGTTCACTGAAGCTTTCTTT. Its protein product is CASRSGQFTEAFF.

This clone was seen a handful of times. The chain carries TRBV7-2 and TRBJ2-7; D not resolved. Germline CDR1 and CDR2: SGHTA and FQGNSA. V lost 3 bases and J lost 5, with 5 bases in between. The CDR3 has 11 residues. The CDR3 here is CASSFHDEQYF. The CDR3, as DNA: TGTGCCAGCAGCTTTCATGACGAGCAGTACTTC.

This CDR3 is CASRPAGGPYNEQFF. DNA for the CDR3: TGTGCCAGCAGGCCCGCGGGGGGCCCTTACAATGAGCAGTTCTTC. V gene TRBV11-2 combines with J gene TRBJ2-1, with 8 bases that match TRBD2. This CDR3 region has 15 residues. V shed 6 bases and J 4 bases; nucleotides not matched to a gene: 8. Per germline, CDR1 SGHAT and CDR2 FQNNGV.

The J gene is TRBJ2-1, the V gene TRBV5-1; TRBD1 agrees at 7 bases. This CDR3 contains 15 residues. Germline-derived CDR1 and CDR2 are SGHRS and YFSETQ. Trimming removed 4 bases from V and 3 bases from J; junction bases left unmatched: 7. In DNA, the CDR3 is TGCGCCAGCAGCACCCGACAGGGAAGCTACAATGAGCAGTTCTTC. Amino acid sequence: CASSTRQGSYNEQFF.

This clone appeared a few times. The chain employs TRBV4-2 and TRBJ1-2, with a tentative D call TRBD1 (5 bases). In germline, CDR1 is LGHNA, CDR2 YNFKEQ. CDR3 length equals 15 residues. V was cut by 0 bases and J by 5 bases, with 13 bases left in between. In DNA, the CDR3 is TGTGCCAGCAGCCAAGATCGTTTGGGGCGGTATGGCTACACCTTC. It codes for CASSQDRLGRYGYTF.

The DNA of the CDR3 is TGTGCCAGCAGCGTAGGGGAGGGTAACAATCAGCCCCAGCATTTT. The encoded protein is CASSVGEGNNQPQHF. V and J are TRBV9 and TRBJ1-5; D uncertain. The CDR3 is 15 amino acids. Trimming stripped 0 bases from V and 3 bases from J, with 10 bases between. Germline CDR1 is SGDLS and CDR2 is YYNGEE.

The table lists this clone with a few counts. V and J are TRBV18 and TRBJ2-7, with D unresolved. CDR3 length equals 14 residues. Deletions cut 2 bases from V and 1 base from J, with 9 bases between. Per germline, CDR1 KGHSH and CDR2 LQKENI. CDR3 coding DNA: TGTGCCAGCTCACCAGGGCAACCATCCTACGAGCAGTACTTC. The encoded protein is CASSPGQPSYEQYF.

The chain carries TRBV6-1 and TRBJ2-5; D is unresolved. The CDR3 is made up of 12 amino acids. Germline CDR1 MNHNS, CDR2 SASEGT. V was cut by 11 bases and J by 2 bases, with 12 bases left in between. The CDR3 protein is CAHRHLQETQYF. In DNA form, the CDR3 reads TGTGCCCACAGACACCTTCAAGAGACCCAGTACTTC.

This clone showed up just a few times. The chain uses TRBV6-6 and TRBJ2-3, with D possibly matching TRBD2 (5 bases). This CDR3 spans 15 amino acids. The V end was cut by 4 bases, the J end by 4 bases, with 15 bases between. Per germline, CDR1 MNHNY and CDR2 SVGAGI (reference sequence). The CDR3 loop reads CASSSRTSPPDTQYF. As DNA, the CDR3 is TGTGCCAGCAGTTCCCGGACTTCGCCCCCAGATACGCAGTATTTT.

In its sample, this clone was seen a few times. The chain has TRBV2 and TRBJ2-1, with 9 bases aligning to TRBD1. The length of the CDR3 is 14 residues. CDR1 and CDR2 from the germline V gene are SNHLY and FYNNEI. The ends lost 7 bases at V and 2 bases at J; junction bases unmatched: 3. The DNA of the CDR3 is TGTGCCAGCATGGGACAGGGCGCCTACAATGAGCAGTTCTTC. Its protein product is CASMGQGAYNEQFF.

The J gene is TRBJ1-2, the V gene TRBV18; 9 bases are shared with TRBD1. Germline V CDR1 and CDR2: KGHSH, LQKENI. The junction had 4 bases not matched to a gene; V was cut back by 5 bases and J by 3 bases. The CDR3 sequence is 14 residues long. DNA of the CDR3: TGTGCCAGCTCAGGGACAGGGATGGACTATGGCTACACCTTC. This encodes CASSGTGMDYGYTF. The full variable domain, in which reference TRBV18 and TRBJ1-2 provide the parts outside the CDR3, is NAGVMQNPRHLVRRRGQEARLRCSPMKGHSHVYWYRQLPEEGLKFMVYLQKENIIDESGMPKERFSAEFPKEGPSILRIQQVVRGDSAAYFCASSGTGMDYGYTFGSGTRLTVV.

The V call is TRBV9, the J call TRBJ1-4; D is perhaps TRBD1 (6 bases). Trimming shortened V by 1 base and J by 5 bases, and 12 bases separated the two germline ends. The germline V gene encodes CDR1 SGDLS and CDR2 YYNGEE. The CDR3 runs to 15 residues. Written as DNA, the CDR3 is TGTGCCAGCAGCGTACTACAGGGTCCCAATGAAAAACTGTTTTTT. Protein: CASSVLQGPNEKLFF.